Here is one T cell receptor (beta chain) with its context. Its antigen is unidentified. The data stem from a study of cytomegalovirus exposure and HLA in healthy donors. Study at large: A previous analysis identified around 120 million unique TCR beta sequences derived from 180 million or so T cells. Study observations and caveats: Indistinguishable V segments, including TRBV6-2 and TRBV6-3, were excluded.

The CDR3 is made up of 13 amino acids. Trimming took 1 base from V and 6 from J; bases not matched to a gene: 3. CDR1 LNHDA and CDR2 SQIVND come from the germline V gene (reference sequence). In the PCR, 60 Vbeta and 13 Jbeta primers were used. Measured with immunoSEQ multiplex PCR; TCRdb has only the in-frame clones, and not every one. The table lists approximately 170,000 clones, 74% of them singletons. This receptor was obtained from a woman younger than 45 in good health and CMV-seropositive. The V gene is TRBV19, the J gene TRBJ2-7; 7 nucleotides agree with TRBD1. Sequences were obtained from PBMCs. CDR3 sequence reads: CASSIGTGSEQYF. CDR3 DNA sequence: TGTGCCAGTAGTATAGGGACAGGCTCCGAGCAGTACTTC.